This T cell receptor beta chain was observed in a study of control samples from healthy donors and cancer patients. The repertoire was sequenced with immunoSEQ multiplex PCR; TCRdb's copy has only in-frame clones and lacks some. The sample comprises under 60,000 clones, around 94% of which are singletons, and approximately 4.3% rests with the top ten. Trimming removed 5 bases at V and 0 bases at J, with 14 bases between. Germline CDR1 and CDR2: KGHSH and LQKENI. The CDR3 is 16 amino acids. Material: blood. The TCR comes from a man aged 30-40 years in good health. The chain employs TRBV18 and TRBJ1-3, with a tentative D call TRBD1 (5 bases). Here the CDR3 reads CASSTLQVVSGNTIYF. The DNA of the CDR3 is TGTGCCAGCTCAACCCTACAGGTCGTCTCTGGAAACACCATATATTTT.